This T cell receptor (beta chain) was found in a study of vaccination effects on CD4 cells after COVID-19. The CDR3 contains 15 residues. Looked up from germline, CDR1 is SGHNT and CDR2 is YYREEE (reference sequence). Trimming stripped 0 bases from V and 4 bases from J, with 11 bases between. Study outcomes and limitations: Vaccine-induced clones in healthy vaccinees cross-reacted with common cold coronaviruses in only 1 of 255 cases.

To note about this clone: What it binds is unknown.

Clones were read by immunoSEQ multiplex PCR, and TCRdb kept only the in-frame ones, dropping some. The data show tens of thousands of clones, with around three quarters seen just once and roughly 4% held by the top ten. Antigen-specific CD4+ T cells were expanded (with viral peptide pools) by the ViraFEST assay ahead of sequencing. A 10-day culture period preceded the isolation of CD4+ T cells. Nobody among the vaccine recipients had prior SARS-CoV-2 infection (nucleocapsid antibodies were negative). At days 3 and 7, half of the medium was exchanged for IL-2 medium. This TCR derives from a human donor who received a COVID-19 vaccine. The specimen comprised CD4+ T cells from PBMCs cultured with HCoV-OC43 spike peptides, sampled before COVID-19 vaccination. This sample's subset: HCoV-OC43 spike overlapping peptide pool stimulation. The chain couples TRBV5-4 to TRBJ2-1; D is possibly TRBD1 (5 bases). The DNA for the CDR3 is TGTGCCAGCAGCTTGGGGCAGGGCCTATACAATGAGCAGTTCTTC. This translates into CASSLGQGLYNEQFF.